This entry lists 28 T cell receptor beta chains sequenced from one sample in a study of CD8 T cells in Susac syndrome. Roughly 0.5 to 1 ug RNA was reverse transcribed with random hexamers. In TCRdb, the immunoSEQ multiplex PCR reads were re-called with MiXCR into one record per CDR3 protein. The sample consists of 400,000 or so distinct CDR3 sequences, more than 70% of them appearing once. The sequencing input was CD8+ T cells from PBMCs. These receptors all stem from a human donor with multiple sclerosis.

In this sample, this clonotype turned up once. The genes are TRBV10-3 and TRBJ1-1; 7 positions match TRBD1. In germline, CDR1 is ENHRY, CDR2 SYGVKD. J was trimmed by 3 bases and V by 10 bases; bases with no gene match: 5. The CDR3 totals 12 residues. CDR3 DNA sequence: TGTGCCAGCCATACAGGGGACACTGAAGCTTTCTTT. It translates to CASHTGDTEAFF.

The chain carries TRBV14 and TRBJ2-7; 8 bases are shared with TRBD2. CDR3 length equals 13 residues. V was clipped by 3 bases and J by 9 bases; unmatched bases: 7. The V gene's germline CDR1 is SGHDN and CDR2 FVKESK. The CDR3 reads CASSQAGGLVQYF. The CDR3 DNA reads as TGTGCCAGCAGCCAGGCGGGGGGTCTTGTGCAGTACTTC.

This chain joins TRBV5-4 and TRBJ1-1; D remains unclear. Germline assignment: CDR1 SGHNT and CDR2 YYREEE (reference sequence). V dropped 2 bases and J dropped 5 bases, with 10 bases sitting between them. This CDR3 contains 13 residues. The CDR3 sequence is CASSLAPETEAFF. The CDR3 nucleotides read TGTGCCAGCAGCTTAGCCCCGGAGACTGAAGCTTTCTTT.

V gene TRBV20-1 combines with J gene TRBJ1-5; the D is unclear. The CDR3 extends over 14 amino acids. Trimming cost V 4 bases and J 0 bases, with 10 bases left between them. From germline, CDR1 is DFQATT and CDR2 SNEGSKA (reference sequence). CDR3 protein: CSATADYSNQPQHF. The CDR3 DNA sequence: TGCAGTGCTACTGCAGACTATAGCAATCAGCCCCAGCATTTT.

This sequence joins TRBV4-1 and TRBJ2-7; 9 bases align to TRBD2. The germline V gene encodes CDR1 MGHRA and CDR2 YSYEKL. Unmatched junction bases numbered 6, after V lost 0 bases and J lost 3 bases. This CDR3 has 16 amino acids. CDR3 sequence reads: CASSQERLAGIYEQYF. The DNA for the CDR3 is TGCGCCAGCAGCCAAGAACGTCTAGCGGGGATCTACGAGCAGTACTTC.

The chain has TRBV13 and TRBJ1-6, with 9 bases matching TRBD1. The germline V gene encodes CDR1 PRHDT and CDR2 FYEKMQ (reference sequence). This CDR3 comprises 16 residues. After removal of 6 bases from V and 0 bases from J, the junction contained 3 bases not matched to a gene. The chain's CDR3 is CASRQTGGSYNSPLHF. The CDR3 DNA reads TGTGCCAGCAGGCAGACAGGGGGCTCCTATAATTCACCCCTCCACTTT.

This clonotype was found a few times. V is TRBV6-1 and J is TRBJ2-3; no definite D call. The CDR3 runs to 14 residues. The V gene's germline CDR1 is MNHNS and CDR2 SASEGT. The ends were cut back, 1 base at V and 2 bases at J, with 7 bases in the middle. CDR3 in DNA: TGTGCCAGCAGTGAAGACGGATTCACAGATACGCAGTATTTT. This gives the protein CASSEDGFTDTQYF.

The chain joins TRBV5-1 to TRBJ2-5, with D possibly matching TRBD2 (7 bases). V dropped 0 bases and J dropped 4 bases, with 13 bases sitting between them. The CDR3 is made up of 15 amino acids. Germline values: CDR1 SGHRS, CDR2 YFSETQ. CDR3 region: CASSLGGGVLETQYF. The CDR3 nucleotides are TGCGCCAGCAGCTTGGGAGGGGGGGTACTAGAGACCCAGTACTTC.

The rearrangement links TRBV19 to TRBJ1-1; D gene ambiguous. Trimming left V 5 bases short and J 0 bases short, with 16 bases between. Germline V CDR1 and CDR2: LNHDA, SQIVND (reference sequence). The CDR3 extends over 16 amino acids. CDR3 region: CASSGEVGTLNTEAFF. The CDR3 nucleotides are TGTGCCAGTAGTGGGGAGGTCGGCACATTGAACACTGAAGCTTTCTTT.

The V call is TRBV6-5, the J call TRBJ2-7; 10 bases match TRBD1. The junction had 15 bases not matched to a gene; V was cut back by 2 bases and J by 5 bases. The CDR3 runs 18 residues. The germline gives CDR1 MNHEY, CDR2 SVGAGI. The CDR3 DNA is TGTGCCAGCAGTTACATGCTGGGGACAGGGGTGTCTGTGGACGAGCAGTACTTC. It translates to CASSYMLGTGVSVDEQYF.

The V gene is TRBV2, the J gene TRBJ2-7; D perhaps matches TRBD2 (6 bases). The CDR3 totals 14 residues. The germline CDR1 and CDR2 sequences are SNHLY and FYNNEI. Trimming cost V 1 base and J 6 bases, with 13 bases left between them. The CDR3 protein is CASSEVEGRGEQYF. The CDR3 DNA sequence: TGTGCCAGCAGTGAAGTGGAGGGACGGGGCGAGCAGTACTTC. Variable domain in full (rest from reference TRBV2 and TRBJ2-7): EPEVTQTPSHQVTQMGQEVILRCVPISNHLYFYWYRQILGQKVEFLVSFYNNEISEKSEIFDDQFSVERPDGSNFTLKIRSTKLEDSAMYFCASSEVEGRGEQYFGPGTRLTVT.

As DNA, the CDR3 is TGCAGTGCTAGGGACCCTGGGGGAACCGGGGAGCTGTTTTTT. Protein product: CSARDPGGTGELFF. This chain connects TRBV20-1 to TRBJ2-2; either TRBD1 or TRBD2 may supply D (5 bases each). The CDR3 consists of 14 residues. Germline V gene lookup returns CDR1 DFQATT and CDR2 SNEGSKA (reference sequence). V gave up 3 bases and J gave up 5 bases, with 13 bases separating them.

J is TRBJ2-7 and V is TRBV3-1; 7 nucleotides line up with TRBD2. From germline, CDR1 is LGHDT and CDR2 YNNKEL (reference sequence). V lost 3 bases and J lost 4; bases outside the gene matches: 9. This CDR3 contains 15 residues. CDR3 in amino acids: CASSHEAGPAYEQYF. In DNA form, the CDR3 reads TGTGCCAGCAGCCATGAAGCGGGACCTGCTTACGAGCAGTACTTC.

The V gene is TRBV18, the J gene TRBJ2-7; D not certain. CDR1 KGHSH and CDR2 LQKENI come from the germline V gene. The CDR3 is 16 amino acids. The V gene lost 4 bases and the J gene lost 0 bases, with 16 bases spanning the gap. CDR3 protein: CASSLDFERSSYEQYF. In nucleotides, the CDR3 is TGTGCCAGCTCACTAGATTTTGAACGGTCCTCCTACGAGCAGTACTTC. Based on the CDR3 plus reference TRBV18 and TRBJ2-7, the full variable domain is NAGVMQNPRHLVRRRGQEARLRCSPMKGHSHVYWYRQLPEEGLKFMVYLQKENIIDESGMPKERFSAEFPKEGPSILRIQQVVRGDSAAYFCASSLDFERSSYEQYFGPGTRLTVT.

V usage is TRBV5-1 and J usage is TRBJ2-7, with a weak D call TRBD2 (6 bases). Germline CDR1 is SGHRS and CDR2 is YFSETQ. The V gene lost 4 bases and the J gene lost 4 bases, with 18 bases spanning the gap. This CDR3 is 15 amino acids long. The CDR3 nucleotides read TGCGCCAGCAGCGACTCAGGGAGGAGTTATTACGAGCAGTACTTC. Protein sequence: CASSDSGRSYYEQYF.

A few counts support this clonotype. V and J are TRBV20-1 and TRBJ2-7, with D hard to call. The CDR3 is 10 residues long. V shed 5 bases and J shed 5 bases, with 7 bases lying between them. The germline CDR1 and CDR2 sequences are DFQATT and SNEGSKA (reference sequence). The CDR3 loop reads CSAWSHEQYF. DNA of the CDR3: TGCAGTGCTTGGTCCCACGAGCAGTACTTC.

The chain carries TRBV27 and TRBJ2-3, with no clear D. From germline, CDR1 is MNHEY and CDR2 SMNVEV (reference sequence). The CDR3 length is 12 residues. V dropped 5 bases and J dropped 10 bases, with 13 bases sitting between them. The CDR3 sequence: CASSPGPLPQYF. CDR3 DNA sequence: TGTGCCAGCAGTCCGGGCCCTCTGCCGCAGTATTTT.

V gene TRBV19 combines with J gene TRBJ1-1; no firm D call. The CDR3 runs to 15 residues. Germline CDR1 reads LNHDA; CDR2 reads SQIVND (reference sequence). V lost 3 bases and J 5 bases, leaving 16 bases between the germline ends. The CDR3 here is CASSMSWGLRTEAFF. The CDR3 coding sequence is TGTGCCAGTAGTATGTCCTGGGGTCTCCGGACTGAAGCTTTCTTT.

This chain links TRBV5-4 with TRBJ1-1, with D tentatively TRBD1 (5 bases). This CDR3 has 16 residues. V lost 4 bases and J 4 bases, leaving 20 bases between the germline ends. CDR1 is SGHNT and CDR2 is YYREEE in the germline V gene (reference sequence). CDR3 in DNA: TGTGCCAGCAGCCCCGGGCCGGGACTACCCCCCACTGAAGCTTTCTTT. This codes for CASSPGPGLPPTEAFF.

V and J are TRBV4-1 and TRBJ1-2; D might be TRBD1 (5 bases). CDR1 is MGHRA, CDR2 YSYEKL, per germline. The CDR3 is 15 amino acids. V was trimmed by 1 base and J by 5 bases, leaving 14 bases between them. CDR3 coding DNA: TGCGCCAGCAGCCAAGGGGGCTTGCAGAATTATGGCTACACCTTC. Amino acids: CASSQGGLQNYGYTF.

The gene calls are TRBV6-5 and TRBJ2-1, with a possible D match to TRBD2 (6 bases). The CDR3 covers 15 residues. V lost 6 bases and J lost 6, with 18 bases in between. In germline, CDR1 is MNHEY, CDR2 SVGAGI. CDR3 coding DNA: TGTGCCAGCAGCATAGGGAGCGGGCGAAGCAATGAGCAGTTCTTC. This gives the protein CASSIGSGRSNEQFF.

The CDR3 sequence: CAWSVRSPDSPLHF. CDR3 sequence (DNA): TGTGCCTGGAGTGTGCGGTCCCCTGATTCACCCCTCCACTTT. The V call is TRBV30, the J call TRBJ1-6; unclear D gene. Germline CDR1 reads GTSNPN; CDR2 reads SVGIG (reference sequence). The CDR3 spans 14 residues. V shed 0 bases and J shed 8 bases, with 11 bases lying between them.

The genes are TRBV11-2 and TRBJ2-7; no firm D call. Trimming shortened V by 0 bases and J by 4 bases, and 13 bases separated the two germline ends. Germline V lookup: CDR1 SGHAT, CDR2 FQNNGV. This CDR3 has 15 amino acids. DNA of the CDR3: TGTGCCAGCAGCTTAGATCGGTTTGTAGGGTACGAGCAGTACTTC. Translated, it gives CASSLDRFVGYEQYF. The entire variable domain, with the rest obtained from reference TRBV11-2 and TRBJ2-7, is as follows: EAGVAQSPRYKIIEKRQSVAFWCNPISGHATLYWYQQILGQGPKLLIQFQNNGVVDDSQLPKDRFSAERLKGVDSTLKIQPAKLEDSAVYLCASSLDRFVGYEQYFGPGTRLTVT.

V gene TRBV5-1 combines with J gene TRBJ2-3; 12 nucleotides agree with TRBD2. V shed 3 bases, J shed 4 bases, and the junction held 6 bases outside the gene matches. Germline-derived CDR1 and CDR2 are SGHRS and YFSETQ. The CDR3 is 16 residues long. The CDR3 region is CASSSGLAGISDTQYF. The CDR3 bases are TGCGCCAGCAGCTCCGGACTAGCGGGAATCTCAGATACGCAGTATTTT.

Points on this clonotype: At one of its ends the junction is not consistent with the germline gene, which may arise from a read error. In DNA form, the CDR3 reads TGTGCCAGCAGGCCAGGTCTGAACACCGGGGAGCTGTTTTTT. Protein product: CASRPGLNTGELFF. The chain uses TRBV5-1 and TRBJ2-2; no reliable D call. CDR1 is SGHRS, CDR2 YFSETQ, per germline. This CDR3 has 14 amino acids.

This clonotype turned up a few times. The chain is built from TRBV27 and TRBJ2-1; D might be TRBD1 or TRBD2, each matching 6 bases. The CDR3 is made up of 12 amino acids. The germline gives CDR1 MNHEY, CDR2 SMNVEV (reference sequence). V dropped 3 bases and J dropped 10 bases, with 10 bases sitting between them. The CDR3 protein is CASSLIGGEQFF. In DNA, the CDR3 is TGTGCCAGCAGTTTGATCGGGGGCGAGCAGTTCTTC.

The chain recombines TRBV5-1 with TRBJ1-4, with TRBD1 as a possible D gene (6 bases). CDR3 length: 16 amino acids. CDR1 and CDR2 from the germline V gene are SGHRS and YFSETQ. Trimming took 4 bases from V and 8 from J, leaving 21 bases between them. CDR3 bases: TGCGCCAGCAGCCCGGAGGTCGGGGGCGTGGAGGAAAAACTGTTTTTT. Residues: CASSPEVGGVEEKLFF.

This sequence joins TRBV19 and TRBJ1-5, with D unresolved. Germline CDR1 and CDR2: LNHDA and SQIVND (reference sequence). There are 13 residues in the CDR3. Trimming left V 3 bases short and J 4 bases short, with 7 bases between. This chain's CDR3 is CASSMGLNQPQHF. The CDR3 DNA is TGTGCCAGTAGTATGGGCCTAAATCAGCCCCAGCATTTT.